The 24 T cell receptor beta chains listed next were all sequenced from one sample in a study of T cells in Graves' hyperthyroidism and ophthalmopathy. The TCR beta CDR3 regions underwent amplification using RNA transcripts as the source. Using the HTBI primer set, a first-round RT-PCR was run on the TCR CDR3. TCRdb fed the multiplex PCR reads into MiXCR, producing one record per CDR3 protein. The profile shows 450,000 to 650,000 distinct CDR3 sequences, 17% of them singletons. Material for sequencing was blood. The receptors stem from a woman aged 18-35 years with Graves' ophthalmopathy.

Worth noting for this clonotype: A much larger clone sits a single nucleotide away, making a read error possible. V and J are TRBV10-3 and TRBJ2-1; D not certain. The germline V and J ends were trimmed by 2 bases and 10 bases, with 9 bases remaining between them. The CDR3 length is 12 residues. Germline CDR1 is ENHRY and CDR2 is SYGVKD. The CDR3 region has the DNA TGTGCCATCAGTGAGGGGGATTACGAGCAGTTCTTC. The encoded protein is CAISEGDYEQFF.

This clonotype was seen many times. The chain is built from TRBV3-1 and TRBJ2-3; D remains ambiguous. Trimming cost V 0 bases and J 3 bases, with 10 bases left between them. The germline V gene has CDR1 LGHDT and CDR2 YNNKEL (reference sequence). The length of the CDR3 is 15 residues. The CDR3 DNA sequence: TGTGCCAGCAGCCAAGAGATCCTAGATACAGATACGCAGTATTTT. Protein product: CASSQEILDTDTQYF.

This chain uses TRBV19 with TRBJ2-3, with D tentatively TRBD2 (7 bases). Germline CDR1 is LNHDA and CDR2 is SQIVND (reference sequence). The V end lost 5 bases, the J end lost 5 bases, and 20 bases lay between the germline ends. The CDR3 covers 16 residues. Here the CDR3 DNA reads TGTGCCAGTAGTGGGCTGCGGCGGGGGCCGGAAGATACGCAGTATTTT. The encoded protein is CASSGLRRGPEDTQYF. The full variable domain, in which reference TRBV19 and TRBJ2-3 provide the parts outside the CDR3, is DGGITQSPKYLFRKEGQNVTLSCEQNLNHDAMYWYRQDPGQGLRLIYYSQIVNDFQKGDIAEGYSVSREKKESFPLTVTSAQKNPTAFYLCASSGLRRGPEDTQYFGPGTRLTVL.

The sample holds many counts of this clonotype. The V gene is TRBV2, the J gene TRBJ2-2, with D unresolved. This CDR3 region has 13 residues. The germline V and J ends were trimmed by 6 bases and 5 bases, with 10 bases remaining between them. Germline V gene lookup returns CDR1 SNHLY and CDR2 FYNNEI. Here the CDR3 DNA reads TGTGCCAGCAGGCAGGTTTGGACCGGGGAGCTGTTTTTT. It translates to CASRQVWTGELFF.

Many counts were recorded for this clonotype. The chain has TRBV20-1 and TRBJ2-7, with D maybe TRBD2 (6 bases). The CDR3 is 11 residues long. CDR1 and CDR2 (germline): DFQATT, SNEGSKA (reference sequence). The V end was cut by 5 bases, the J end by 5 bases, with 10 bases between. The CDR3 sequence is CSAFGGNEQYF. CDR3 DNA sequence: TGCAGTGCTTTTGGAGGGAACGAGCAGTACTTC.

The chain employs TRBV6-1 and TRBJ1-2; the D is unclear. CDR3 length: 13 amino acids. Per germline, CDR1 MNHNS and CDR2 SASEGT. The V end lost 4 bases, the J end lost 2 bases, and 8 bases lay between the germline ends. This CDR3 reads CASSVDFNYGYTF. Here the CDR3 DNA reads TGTGCCAGCAGTGTCGACTTCAACTATGGCTACACCTTC.

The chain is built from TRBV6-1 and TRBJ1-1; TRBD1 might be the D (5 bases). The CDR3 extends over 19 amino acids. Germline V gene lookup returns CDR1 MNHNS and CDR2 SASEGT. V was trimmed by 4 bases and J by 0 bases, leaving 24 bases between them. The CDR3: CASSGDRGQLRRVNTEAFF. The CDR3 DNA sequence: TGTGCCAGCAGTGGAGACCGGGGCCAACTTAGGAGGGTGAACACTGAAGCTTTCTTT.

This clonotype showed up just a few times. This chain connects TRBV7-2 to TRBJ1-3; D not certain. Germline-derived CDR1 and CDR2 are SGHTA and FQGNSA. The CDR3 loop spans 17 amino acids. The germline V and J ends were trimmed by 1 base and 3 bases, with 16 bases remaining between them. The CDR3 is CASSLEYIAVGGNTIYF. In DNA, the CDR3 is TGTGCCAGCAGCTTAGAGTATATAGCGGTGGGTGGAAACACCATATATTTT. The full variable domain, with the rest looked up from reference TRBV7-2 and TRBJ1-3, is GAGVSQSPSNKVTEKGKDVELRCDPISGHTALYWYRQSLGQGLEFLIYFQGNSAPDKSGLPSDRFSAERTGGSVSTLTIQRTQQEDSAVYLCASSLEYIAVGGNTIYFGEGSWLTVV.

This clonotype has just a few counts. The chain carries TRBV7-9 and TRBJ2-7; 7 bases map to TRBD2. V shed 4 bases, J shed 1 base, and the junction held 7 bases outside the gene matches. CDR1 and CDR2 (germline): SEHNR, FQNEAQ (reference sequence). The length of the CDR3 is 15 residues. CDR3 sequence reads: CASSSSGSGSYEQYF. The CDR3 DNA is TGTGCCAGCAGCTCGAGTGGTAGCGGGTCCTACGAGCAGTACTTC.

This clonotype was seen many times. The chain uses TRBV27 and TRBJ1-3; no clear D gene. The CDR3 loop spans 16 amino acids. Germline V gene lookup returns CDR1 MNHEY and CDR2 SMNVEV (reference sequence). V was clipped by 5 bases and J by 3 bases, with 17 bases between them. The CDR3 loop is CASSTDGSFGGNTIYF. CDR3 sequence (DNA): TGTGCCAGCAGTACCGACGGATCTTTCGGTGGAAACACCATATATTTT.

CDR3 bases: TGTGCCAGCAGTGAAGGGGCGACTGGCGGGAGAGTGGATGAGCAGTTCTTC. Translating gives CASSEGATGGRVDEQFF. This chain links TRBV12-3 or TRBV12-4 with TRBJ2-1; 7 bases line up with TRBD2. V lost 5 bases, J lost 8 bases, and 18 bases stayed unmatched. This CDR3 has 17 residues.

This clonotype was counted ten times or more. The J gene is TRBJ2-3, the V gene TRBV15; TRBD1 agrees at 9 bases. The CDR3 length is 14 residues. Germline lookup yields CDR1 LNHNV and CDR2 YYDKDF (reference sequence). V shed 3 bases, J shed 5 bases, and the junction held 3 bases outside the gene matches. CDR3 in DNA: TGTGCCACCAGCAGGGACAGGGGAAAAGATACGCAGTATTTT. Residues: CATSRDRGKDTQYF.

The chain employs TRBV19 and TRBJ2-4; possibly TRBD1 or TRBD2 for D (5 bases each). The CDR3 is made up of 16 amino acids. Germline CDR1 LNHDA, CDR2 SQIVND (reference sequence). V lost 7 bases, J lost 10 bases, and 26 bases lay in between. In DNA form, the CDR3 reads TGTGCCAGTACCTTTAGTGGGACGGGACCACACATGATTCAGTACTTC. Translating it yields CASTFSGTGPHMIQYF.

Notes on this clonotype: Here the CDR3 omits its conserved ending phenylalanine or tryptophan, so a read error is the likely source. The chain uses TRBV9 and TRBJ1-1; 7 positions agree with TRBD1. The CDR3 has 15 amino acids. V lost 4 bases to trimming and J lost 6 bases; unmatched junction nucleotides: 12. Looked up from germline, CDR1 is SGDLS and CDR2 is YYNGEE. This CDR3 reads CASSPRTGVKSEAFL. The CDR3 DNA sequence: TGTGCCAGCAGCCCACGGACAGGAGTAAAGTCTGAAGCTTTCCTT.

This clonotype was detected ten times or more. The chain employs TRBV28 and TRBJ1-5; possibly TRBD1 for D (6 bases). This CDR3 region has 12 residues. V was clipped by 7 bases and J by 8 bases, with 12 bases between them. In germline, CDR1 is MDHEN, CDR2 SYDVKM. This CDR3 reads CASTGDVEPQHF. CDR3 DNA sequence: TGTGCCAGCACAGGGGACGTGGAGCCCCAGCATTTT.

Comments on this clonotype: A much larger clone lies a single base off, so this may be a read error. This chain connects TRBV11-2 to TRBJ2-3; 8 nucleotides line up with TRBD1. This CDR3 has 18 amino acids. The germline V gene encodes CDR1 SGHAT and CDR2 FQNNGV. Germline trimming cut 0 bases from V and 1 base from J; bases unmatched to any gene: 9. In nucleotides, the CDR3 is TGTGCCAGCAGCTTAGAGGTCCCGGACAGGGACCGCACAGATACGCAGTATTTT. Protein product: CASSLEVPDRDRTDTQYF.

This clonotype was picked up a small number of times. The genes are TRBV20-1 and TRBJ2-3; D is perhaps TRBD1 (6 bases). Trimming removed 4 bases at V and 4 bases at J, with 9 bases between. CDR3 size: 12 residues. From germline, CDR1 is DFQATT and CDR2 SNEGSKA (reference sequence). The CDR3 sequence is CSAKTGADTQYF. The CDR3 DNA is TGCAGTGCTAAGACAGGCGCAGATACGCAGTATTTT.

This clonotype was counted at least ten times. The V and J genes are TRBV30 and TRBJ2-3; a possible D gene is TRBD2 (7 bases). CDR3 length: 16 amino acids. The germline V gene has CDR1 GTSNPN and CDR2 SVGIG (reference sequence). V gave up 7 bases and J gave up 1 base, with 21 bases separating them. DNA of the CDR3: TGTGCCTCTCGTAGGGGGGGTAGCTCTCGCACAGATACGCAGTATTTT. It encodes CASRRGGSSRTDTQYF.

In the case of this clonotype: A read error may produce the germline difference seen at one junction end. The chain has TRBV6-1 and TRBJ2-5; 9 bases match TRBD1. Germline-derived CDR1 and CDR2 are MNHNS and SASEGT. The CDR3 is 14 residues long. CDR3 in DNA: TGCGCCAGCAGAGAACAGGGGGCTGGGGAGACCCAGTACTTC. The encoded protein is CASREQGAGETQYF.

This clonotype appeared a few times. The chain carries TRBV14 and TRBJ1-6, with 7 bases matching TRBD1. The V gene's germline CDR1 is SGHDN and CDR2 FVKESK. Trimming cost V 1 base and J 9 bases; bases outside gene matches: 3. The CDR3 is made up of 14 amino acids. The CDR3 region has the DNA TGTGCCAGCAGCCAAGGACAGGGATTTTCACCCCTCCACTTT. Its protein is CASSQGQGFSPLHF.

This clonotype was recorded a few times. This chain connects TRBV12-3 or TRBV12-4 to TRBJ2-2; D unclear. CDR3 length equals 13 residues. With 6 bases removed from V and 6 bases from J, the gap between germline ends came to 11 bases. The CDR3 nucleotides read TGTGCCAGCAGCGGCACTGGGGCCGGGGAGCTGTTTTTT. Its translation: CASSGTGAGELFF.

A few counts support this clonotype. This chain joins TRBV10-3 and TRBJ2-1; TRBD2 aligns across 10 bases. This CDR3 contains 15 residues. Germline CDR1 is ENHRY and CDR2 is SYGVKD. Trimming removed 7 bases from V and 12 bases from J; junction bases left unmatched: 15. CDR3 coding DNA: TGTGCCATCAAGGTTCTGGCTAGCGGGAGTTCGCGGCAGTTCTTC. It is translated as CAIKVLASGSSRQFF.

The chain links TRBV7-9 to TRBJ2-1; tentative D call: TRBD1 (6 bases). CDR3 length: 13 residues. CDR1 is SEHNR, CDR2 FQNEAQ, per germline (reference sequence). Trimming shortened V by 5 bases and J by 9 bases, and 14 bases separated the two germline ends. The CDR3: CASSQGTLAEQFF. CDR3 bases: TGTGCCAGCAGCCAAGGGACACTCGCTGAGCAGTTCTTC.

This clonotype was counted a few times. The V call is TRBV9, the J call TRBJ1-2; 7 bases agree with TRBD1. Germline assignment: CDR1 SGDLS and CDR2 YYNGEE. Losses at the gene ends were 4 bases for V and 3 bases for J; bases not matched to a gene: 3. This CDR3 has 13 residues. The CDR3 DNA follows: TGTGCCAGCAGCAAGGGACAGTACTATGGCTACACCTTC. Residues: CASSKGQYYGYTF.